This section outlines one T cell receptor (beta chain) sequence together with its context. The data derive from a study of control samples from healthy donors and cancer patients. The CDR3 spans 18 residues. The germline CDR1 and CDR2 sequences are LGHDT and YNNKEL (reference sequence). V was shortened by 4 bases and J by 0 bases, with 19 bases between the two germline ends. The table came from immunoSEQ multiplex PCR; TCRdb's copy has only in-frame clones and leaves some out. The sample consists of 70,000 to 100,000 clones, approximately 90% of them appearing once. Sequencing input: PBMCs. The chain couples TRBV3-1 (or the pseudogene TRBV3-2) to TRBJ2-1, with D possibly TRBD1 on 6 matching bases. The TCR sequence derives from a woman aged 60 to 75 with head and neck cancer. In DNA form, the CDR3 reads TGTGCCAGCAGCCGCCAGTTGGGGGCGGCTAGCTCCTACAATGAGCAGTTCTTC. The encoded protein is CASSRQLGAASSYNEQFF.